A single count supports the clone carrying this T cell receptor beta chain. One end of the junction does not line up with germline, which may come from a read error. These data are taken from a study of T-cell reconstitution after alpha-beta-depleted transplantation in children. The CDR3 spans 15 residues. Germline V gene data show CDR1 as SGHVS and CDR2 as FQNEAQ. Preparing the TCRbeta library involved the use of unique molecular identifiers. TCRdb re-called the PCR reads with MiXCR, one entry per CDR3 protein. The data hold some 530,000 distinct CDR3 sequences, with under 15% observed a single time.

The receptor was isolated from a human donor who donated a stem cell graft to a child with combined immunodeficiency. The sample here was PBMCs from the stem cell graft donor, taken from the stem cell graft. The J gene is TRBJ2-1, the V gene TRBV7-8, with TRBD2 matching over 15 bases. The CDR3 coding sequence is TGTGCCAGCAGCTTGGACCCGGGACTAGCGGGAGGAAAGCTCTTC. This codes for CASSLDPGLAGGKLF.